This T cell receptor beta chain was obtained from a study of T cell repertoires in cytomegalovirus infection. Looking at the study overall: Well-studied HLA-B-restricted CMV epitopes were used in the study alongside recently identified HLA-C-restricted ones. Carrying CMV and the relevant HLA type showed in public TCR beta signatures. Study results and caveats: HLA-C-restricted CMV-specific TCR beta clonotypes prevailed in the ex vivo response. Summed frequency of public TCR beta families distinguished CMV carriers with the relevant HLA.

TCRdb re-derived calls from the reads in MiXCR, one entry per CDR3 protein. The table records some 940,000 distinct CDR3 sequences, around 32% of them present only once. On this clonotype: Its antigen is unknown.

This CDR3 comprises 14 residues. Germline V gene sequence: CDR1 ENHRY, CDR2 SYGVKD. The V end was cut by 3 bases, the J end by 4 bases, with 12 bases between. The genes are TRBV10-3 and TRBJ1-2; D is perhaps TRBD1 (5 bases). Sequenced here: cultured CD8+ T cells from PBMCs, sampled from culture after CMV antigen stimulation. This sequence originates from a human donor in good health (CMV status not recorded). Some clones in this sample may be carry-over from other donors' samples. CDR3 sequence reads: CAISEGDHAYGYTF. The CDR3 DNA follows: TGTGCCATCAGTGAAGGGGACCATGCCTATGGCTACACCTTC.